This T cell receptor (beta chain) derives from a study of shared clonotypes between healthy human individuals. Notes on the study in general: Rarefaction indicated that sorted-subset sequencing remained incomplete although depth was large. Naive CD4 clonotypes were shared across a handful of donors at about 5.3%.

Germline V CDR1 and CDR2: MNHEY, SMNVEV (reference sequence). CDR3 length equals 15 residues. V lost 2 bases to trimming and J lost 8 bases, with 18 bases between them. As originally analysed: Junction-only sequences without quality scores came from ImmunoSEQ, so filtering differed. Using immunoSEQ multiplex PCR, the repertoire was profiled, and TCRdb retains in-frame clones only, with some absent. The V and J calls and clone size come from that table; D and trimming were worked out from the DNA. The repertoire holds a few million clones, around 93% seen once, with approximately 1.6% in the top ten. Note on this clone: Antigen unknown.

CD8 cells regarded as naive lacked CD45RO, were positively chosen for CCR7, and omitted terminally differentiated effector memory CD45RA+ cells. The sequencing input was naive CD8+ T cells from PBMCs. The J gene is TRBJ1-1, the V gene TRBV27; D is ambiguous. The receptor comes from a man aged 18 to 30 in good health. Some clones in this sample may be carry-over from other donors' samples. The CDR3 DNA follows: TGTGCCAGCAGTTTACTGGCCGCGGGAGCCCAAGAAGCTTTCTTT. This gives the protein CASSLLAAGAQEAFF.